A selection of T cell receptor beta chains follows, all from one sample in a study of T cell changes during pregnancy in multiple sclerosis. The method was immunoSEQ multiplex PCR; TCRdb's version includes in-frame clones alone and lacks a portion of them. Of nearly 110,000 clones in the sample, 85% to 95% were seen once. The material was peripheral blood, obtained after pregnancy. The receptor source for this set is a female donor with multiple sclerosis, enrolled in a pregnancy study. Each CDR3 is given without its conserved first and last residue. The size of a clone is reported for some rows only, either as once, few or many, or as a class for expanded clones.

clone size | J gene | V gene | CDR3 protein
- | TRBJ1-2 | TRBV6-5 | ASSYSRMNGYT
- | TRBJ2-1 | TRBV7-2 | ASSLAIAGVRGNEQF
once | TRBJ1-2 | TRBV28 | ASTPPGQYGYT
- | TRBJ1-5 | TRBV19 | ASSIGGVRSNQPQH
- | TRBJ1-5 | TRBV6-6 | ASSYSKREGTQH
- | TRBJ1-5 | TRBV9 | ASSLTGDPQAPQH
- | TRBJ2-1 | TRBV5-1 | ASSLDGPPQAEQF
- | TRBJ2-1 | TRBV5-4 | ASSLTGITYNEQF
- | TRBJ2-3 | TRBV30 | AWSVLAGGSDTQY
- | TRBJ1-2 | TRBV7-8 | ASSLPGGQVNYGYT
once | TRBJ2-3 | TRBV6-1 | ASSDQGARGTDTQY
- | TRBJ2-3 | TRBV28 | ASSLGTSGGIGY
- | TRBJ2-1 | TRBV2 | ACQGGEQF
- | TRBJ1-1 | TRBV5-1 | ASSAALTGGTEAF
- | TRBJ1-3 | TRBV4-1 | ASSRLGQGQTNSGNTIY
- | TRBJ2-1 | TRBV19 | ASSRTSGRNEQF
- | TRBJ2-3 | TRBV6-4 | ASRRGAGGTDTQY
- | TRBJ1-1 | TRBV9 | ASSVVTGRDTEAF
- | TRBJ1-3 | TRBV5-5 | ASSLGATGFGNTIY
- | TRBJ2-3 | TRBV28 | ASRPRGPGTDTQY
- | TRBJ2-7 | TRBV27 | ASSGLTHVRSEQY
- | TRBJ2-1 | TRBV4-1 | ASSQGLAPYNEQF
- | TRBJ2-1 | TRBV7-6 | ASSPRRGAPVGQF
- | TRBJ2-3 | TRBV7-8 | ASSPFHETSAFADTQY
- | TRBJ2-1 | TRBV5-1 | ASSLDWGGRQNEQF
- | TRBJ1-2 | TRBV7-3 | ASSPSRGIPIHT
- | TRBJ1-5 | TRBV7-9 | ASSSTVSNQPQH
- | TRBJ1-1 | TRBV5-1 | ASSTQSGSVTEAF
- | TRBJ2-7 | TRBV27 | ASSQGPLSYEQY
- | TRBJ2-1 | TRBV15 | ATSRVVAVSYNEQF
- | TRBJ1-3 | TRBV6-1 | ASSPEGANTIY
- | TRBJ2-7 | TRBV19 | ASSTGLMSYEQY
- | TRBJ2-1 | TRBV9 | ASSVLPGSSYNEQF
- | TRBJ2-7 | TRBV6-5 | ASSQLAGPSYEQY
- | TRBJ2-1 | TRBV27 | ASSVSSGAYNEQF
- | TRBJ2-7 | TRBV5-1 | ASSLEGRGYEQY
- | TRBJ1-1 | TRBV27 | ASSLLANTEAF
- | TRBJ1-1 | TRBV7-9 | ASSPRTGDTEAF
- | TRBJ1-1 | TRBV19 | ASSFTGERTEAF
- | TRBJ2-7 | TRBV2 | ASRETGASYEQY
- | TRBJ2-7 | TRBV27 | ASMQREGPYEQY
- | TRBJ2-7 | TRBV18 | ASSPQASQGDEQY
- | TRBJ1-1 | TRBV11-2 | ASSLEADTEAF
- | TRBJ2-5 | TRBV15 | ATSRVAGEETQY
- | TRBJ2-3 | TRBV7-6 | ASSLGLAGDIDTQY
- | TRBJ2-2 | TRBV6-1 | ASSPSRATGELF